The clone carrying this T cell receptor beta chain was found many times. A single record per CDR3 protein comes from TCRdb applying MiXCR to the PCR reads. Of 15,000 to 25,000 distinct CDR3 sequences in the sample, 40% to 50% are singletons; the top ten hold approximately 41%. The source of the sample is a study of tumor-infiltrating lymphocytes in oesophageal squamous cell carcinoma. The CDR3 has 17 residues. The V gene lost 0 bases and the J gene lost 1 base, with 14 bases spanning the gap. Germline CDR1 SEHNR, CDR2 FQNEAQ (reference sequence). V usage is TRBV7-9 and J usage is TRBJ2-3; tentative D call: TRBD2 (5 bases). This receptor was taken from a male donor with esophageal squamous cell carcinoma. Sequencing was carried out using esophageal tumor tissue. The CDR3 loop reads CASSLARTWDGTDTQYF. CDR3 coding DNA: TGTGCCAGCAGCTTAGCTAGGACTTGGGATGGCACAGATACGCAGTATTTT.